These T cell receptor beta chains were read from a single sample in a study of blood T cells in healthy people across ages. One entry per CDR3 protein, called by TCRdb with MiXCR from the 5' RACE reads. This sample has about 1.5 million distinct CDR3 sequences, with approximately 42% found just once. Sequencing used blood. The receptors originated from a woman between 18 and 29 years old in good health. Both conserved end residues are part of each CDR3. D genes are given only for firm matches. Clone size is not always given. Where it is, it says once, few, many or a class for expanded clones.

J gene | D gene | V gene | clone size | CDR3 protein | CDR3 DNA
TRBJ2-7 | TRBD1 | TRBV6-5 | few | CASSAGTGGIYEQYF | TGTGCCAGCAGTGCCGGGACAGGGGGCATCTACGAGCAGTACTTC
TRBJ2-1 | NA | TRBV6-5 | few | CASSYSSGSSYNEQFF | TGTGCCAGCAGTTACTCGTCGGGGAGCTCCTACAATGAGCAGTTCTTC
TRBJ2-7 | NA | TRBV7-2 | NA | CASSFRDGNEQYF | TGTGCCAGCAGTTTCCGGGACGGAAACGAGCAGTACTTC
TRBJ2-1 | TRBD2 | TRBV20-1 | NA | CSARDRTSGGRGEQFF | TGCAGTGCTAGAGATCGGACTAGCGGGGGGCGCGGTGAGCAGTTCTTC
TRBJ1-6 | NA | TRBV7-9 | NA | CATSLGSSYNSPLHF | TGTGCCACCTCCTTGGGCAGCTCCTATAATTCACCCCTCCACTTT
TRBJ2-7 | NA | TRBV10-3 | NA | CAISEGLPGASYEQYF | TGTGCCATCAGTGAGGGACTTCCAGGGGCCTCCTACGAGCAGTACTTC
TRBJ2-7 | NA | TRBV27 | NA | CASSPPGSHSYEQYF | TGTGCCAGCAGTCCGCCGGGCTCTCATTCCTACGAGCAGTACTTC
TRBJ2-7 | TRBD2 | TRBV4-3 | NA | CASSQDLNSGGYYEQYF | TGCGCCAGCAGCCAAGATCTGAATAGCGGGGGATATTACGAGCAGTACTTC
TRBJ2-7 | NA | TRBV21-1 | NA | CASRIGAGGTYEQYF | TGTGCCAGCAGAATCGGTGCGGGAGGTACCTACGAGCAGTACTTC
TRBJ1-6 | NA | TRBV12-3/TRBV12-4 | few | CASSFQYNSPLHF | TGTGCCAGCAGTTTTCAGTATAATTCACCCCTCCACTTT
TRBJ2-1 | TRBD2 | TRBV27 | NA | CASTRPGLAGGGIYNEQFF | TGTGCCAGCACGCGACCGGGACTAGCGGGAGGGGGTATCTACAATGAGCAGTTCTTC
TRBJ2-6 | TRBD1 | TRBV5-1 | NA | CASSDMKKGQGKSGANVLTF | TGCGCCAGCAGCGATATGAAGAAAGGACAGGGAAAATCTGGGGCCAACGTCCTGACTTTC
TRBJ1-6 | NA | TRBV7-2 | NA | CASSLRGGNWGSPLHF | TGTGCCAGCAGCTTACGCGGGGGAAACTGGGGGTCACCCCTCCACTTT
TRBJ2-7 | TRBD1 | TRBV7-2 | few | CASSPTRTGYHEQYF | TGTGCCAGCAGCCCTACTAGGACAGGGTACCACGAGCAGTACTTC
TRBJ2-3 | NA | TRBV7-3 | NA | CASSPVGYTDTQYF | TGTGCCAGCAGCCCCGTAGGGTACACAGATACGCAGTATTTT
TRBJ1-6 | NA | TRBV7-2 | few | CASSLGFEVTPLHF | TGTGCCAGCAGCTTAGGTTTTGAGGTTACACCCCTCCACTTT
TRBJ2-3 | NA | TRBV12-3/TRBV12-4 | once | CASRSLAVSTQYF | TGTGCCAGCAGGTCTCTAGCAGTCTCTACGCAGTATTTT
TRBJ1-5 | NA | TRBV5-1 | NA | CASSLWGSDNQPQHF | TGCGCCAGCAGCTTGTGGGGCTCCGACAATCAGCCCCAGCATTTT
TRBJ2-3 | TRBD2 | TRBV4-3 | many | CASSQTVGGHLDTQYF | TGCGCCAGCAGCCAGACGGTGGGAGGGCACCTAGATACGCAGTATTTT
TRBJ2-3 | NA | TRBV3-1 | many | CASSSRTSGDTQYF | TGTGCCAGCAGCTCACGGACGTCTGGAGATACGCAGTATTTT
TRBJ1-2 | NA | TRBV29-1 | NA | CSVDGQGYSYGYTF | TGCAGCGTTGATGGGCAGGGCTATAGCTATGGCTACACCTTC
TRBJ2-3 | NA | TRBV3-1 | NA | CASSQARNTQYF | TGTGCCAGCAGCCAAGCCCGGAATACGCAGTATTTT
TRBJ1-5 | NA | TRBV20-1 | few | CSARDPRGDQPQHF | TGCAGTGCTAGAGACCCCCGAGGGGATCAGCCCCAGCATTTT
TRBJ2-1 | NA | TRBV6-2/TRBV6-3 | NA | CASSPPQGQSYNEQFF | TGTGCCAGCAGTCCTCCACAGGGACAATCTTACAATGAGCAGTTCTTC
TRBJ2-7 | TRBD2 | TRBV7-9 | NA | CASSLPAGAGEQYF | TGTGCCAGCAGCTTACCAGCGGGAGCTGGGGAGCAGTACTTC
TRBJ2-5 | NA | TRBV20-1 | NA | CSARKPNSYNEQYF | TGCAGTGCTAGAAAACCCAACTCCTACAATGAGCAGTACTTC
TRBJ1-1 | NA | TRBV27 | NA | CASSLSSRVYTEAFF | TGTGCCAGCAGTTTATCATCCAGGGTGTACACTGAAGCTTTCTTT
TRBJ2-1 | NA | TRBV6-2/TRBV6-3 | few | CASSYRGLSSYNEQFF | TGTGCCAGCAGTTACAGGGGCCTAAGCTCCTACAATGAGCAGTTCTTC
TRBJ2-7 | NA | TRBV12-3/TRBV12-4 | NA | CASSSQGGGGSYNEQYF | TGTGCCAGCAGTTCACAGGGGGGCGGGGGCTCCTACAATGAGCAGTACTTC
TRBJ1-1 | NA | TRBV11-2 | few | CASSLTGSRNTEAFF | TGTGCCAGCAGTCTCACAGGGTCAAGGAACACTGAAGCTTTCTTT
TRBJ2-7 | TRBD2 | TRBV2 | once | CASSDAGGPNEQYF | TGTGCCAGCAGTGATGCGGGAGGGCCAAACGAGCAGTACTTC
TRBJ1-1 | NA | TRBV7-9 | few | CASSTTTGNTEAFF | TGTGCCAGCAGCACGACGACAGGAAACACTGAAGCTTTCTTT
TRBJ2-1 | NA | TRBV7-2 | NA | CASSLARTKGFF | TGTGCCAGCAGCTTAGCGCGGACCAAGGGGTTCTTC
TRBJ2-5 | NA | TRBV27 | NA | CASRTEEQETQYF | TGTGCCAGCCGGACGGAGGAACAAGAGACCCAGTACTTC
TRBJ2-5 | TRBD2 | TRBV4-1 | NA | CASSQGVFSGVSQETQYF | TGCGCCAGCAGCCAAGGGGTTTTTAGCGGGGTTTCTCAAGAGACCCAGTACTTC
TRBJ1-2 | NA | TRBV9 | NA | CASSVGGGGLGYTF | TGTGCCAGCAGCGTAGGAGGTGGAGGGCTAGGCTACACCTTC
TRBJ2-7 | TRBD2 | TRBV3-1 | NA | CASSQRRAGGPSYEQYF | TGTGCCAGCAGCCAAAGGAGAGCGGGAGGGCCCTCCTACGAGCAGTACTTC
TRBJ2-1 | NA | TRBV4-3 | NA | CASSQDGRYNEQFF | TGCGCCAGCAGCCAAGACGGTCGCTACAATGAGCAGTTCTTC
TRBJ1-2 | NA | TRBV28 | NA | CASSSHAPYGYTF | TGTGCCAGCAGTTCACACGCTCCCTATGGCTACACCTTC
TRBJ2-3 | NA | TRBV7-8 | few | CASSLVRGPDTQYF | TGTGCCAGCAGCTTAGTTCGGGGGCCAGATACGCAGTATTTT
TRBJ2-1 | TRBD2 | TRBV10-3 | NA | CAISEYKGLAGGKSSYNEQFF | TGTGCCATCAGTGAGTATAAAGGACTAGCGGGAGGTAAGAGCTCCTACAATGAGCAGTTCTTC
TRBJ2-7 | NA | TRBV20-1 | NA | CSSCDTSRSYEQYF | TGCAGTTCCTGCGATACTAGCCGCTCCTACGAGCAGTACTTC
TRBJ2-5 | NA | TRBV2 | NA | CASMGDSKNVQYF | TGTGCCAGCATGGGCGACTCGAAAAACGTTCAGTACTTC
TRBJ2-5 | TRBD2 | TRBV6-1 | NA | CASSEIGLAGGPRNEQYF | TGTGCCAGCAGTGAAATAGGGCTAGCGGGGGGGCCTAGGAATGAGCAGTACTTC
TRBJ1-5 | TRBD1 | TRBV12-3/TRBV12-4 | few | CASSKQGTQPQHF | TGTGCCAGCAGTAAACAGGGGACTCAGCCCCAGCATTTT
TRBJ2-5 | TRBD2 | TRBV6-5 | NA | CASSTGLAETQYF | TGTGCCAGCAGTACCGGACTAGCAGAGACCCAGTACTTC
TRBJ2-7 | NA | TRBV2 | few | CASNGQPSIVQYF | TGTGCCAGCAATGGACAGCCCTCCATCGTGCAGTACTTC